The T cell receptor (beta chain) described here comes from a study of T cells after yellow fever vaccination. Looking at the study overall: Fractions of low cell number were prepared using SMART-Seq v4 Ultra Low Input.

Overall study results and limits: FACS-sorted repertoires could harbor abundant contaminating bulk-population clonotypes.

This clonotype was detected only a few times. Its matching antigen is unknown. TCRdb recomputed calls from the 5' RACE reads with MiXCR, one row per CDR3 protein. The sample lists hundreds of thousands of distinct CDR3 sequences; roughly 22% were seen once. The source material was PBMCs, sampled about 20 days after the first yellow fever vaccination. The origin of this receptor is a man between 18 and 29 years old who received the YFV17D yellow fever vaccine.

The CDR3 reads CASSLRQVEAFF. In DNA form, the CDR3 reads TGTGCCAGCAGCTTACGACAGGTTGAAGCTTTCTTT. The chain has TRBV13 and TRBJ1-1, with D tentatively TRBD1 (6 bases). CDR3 size: 12 residues. V was clipped by 2 bases and J by 7 bases, with 8 bases between them. CDR1 is PRHDT and CDR2 is FYEKMQ in the germline V gene (reference sequence).